This TCR beta chain emerged from a study of OX40 agonist ivuxolimab in advanced cancers. The wider study: Ivuxolimab is an agonistic anti-OX40 (CD134) antibody, and patients were treated with it. Partial responses were achieved by three patients: one hepatocellular carcinoma, two cutaneous melanoma. Findings and caveats of the study: At 0.1 to 3.0 mg/kg and by week 6, CD4+ and CD8+ T cells in the blood had expanded clonally. Also present in some nonresponders was a low level of normalized T-cell clonal expansion.

Method: immunoSEQ multiplex PCR; TCRdb's copy keeps in-frame clones and lacks some. The table shows fewer than 90,000 clones, with approximately 91% occurring only once. Germline CDR1 is SGHNT and CDR2 is YYREEE (reference sequence). This CDR3 is 15 amino acids long. Trimming took 4 bases from V and 1 from J, leaving 14 bases between them. Only a few counts were recorded for this clone. Its target is not known. This chain joins TRBV5-4 and TRBJ1-1; D unresolved. This sequence originates from an adult with an advanced solid tumor such as melanoma, head and neck, liver or kidney cancer. The sample was CD4+ or CD8+ T cells sorted from blood, taken in a trial of the OX40 agonist ivuxolimab. The CDR3 protein is CASSPQSASNTEAFF. CDR3 bases: TGTGCCAGCAGCCCGCAGTCAGCCTCGAACACTGAAGCTTTCTTT.